This is a list of T cell receptor beta chains from one sample in a study of cytomegalovirus exposure and HLA in healthy donors. The assay was immunoSEQ multiplex PCR, and TCRdb's table has in-frame clones only and misses some. Of some 150,000 clones listed, approximately 76% are singletons. Sequencing input: PBMCs. These receptor sequences come from a man aged 55-75 years in good health and CMV-seronegative. The CDR3 runs from the conserved cysteine through the conserved F or W. The D gene is left open where the match is weak. The size entry is marked missing in some rows and otherwise reads once, few, many or a size class.

j_call d_call clone_size cdr3_length v_call cdr3_nt cdr3_aa
TRBJ1-1 - - 11 TRBV7-9 TGTGCCAGCAGCTTGGCAGGGTGGGCTTTCTTT CASSLAGWAFF
TRBJ1-5 - - 17 TRBV28 TGTGCCAGCAGCCCCGCTGGCGGCATTTTTAGCAATCAGCCCCAGCATTTT CASSPAGGIFSNQPQHF
TRBJ1-1 TRBD1 - 15 TRBV11-3 TGTGCCAGCAGCTCGGGACAGGGATTGAACACTGAAGCTTTCTTT CASSSGQGLNTEAFF
TRBJ1-1 - - 13 TRBV25-1 TGTGCCAGCAGTGAACTACCGAACACTGAAGCTTTCTTT CASSELPNTEAFF
TRBJ1-3 - - 15 TRBV5-1 TGCGCCAGCAGCTTGGAGGGGATAAGTGGAAACACCATATATTTT CASSLEGISGNTIYF
TRBJ1-2 TRBD1 - 13 TRBV5-1 TGCGCCAGCAGCTCGGGACAGGGAGATGGCTACACCTTC CASSSGQGDGYTF
TRBJ1-3 - - 17 TRBV12-1 TGTGCCAGCAGCTTTGGGGGACTTCGGGGGTCTGGAAACACCATATATTTT CASSFGGLRGSGNTIYF
TRBJ2-2 TRBD1 - 17 TRBV11-2 TGTGCCAGCAGCTTCGGGGGGACAGGGTTGAACACCGGGGAGCTGTTTTTT CASSFGGTGLNTGELFF
TRBJ2-7 TRBD1 - 14 TRBV6-1 TGTGCCAGCAGTGTGGACAGGGGGGAGTACGAGCAGTACTTC CASSVDRGEYEQYF
TRBJ2-6 - few 16 TRBV4-1 TGCGCCAGCAGCCAAGATGGAGGGACTGGGGCCAACGTCCTGACTTTC CASSQDGGTGANVLTF
TRBJ1-2 - - 14 TRBV19 TGTGCCAGTAGTACGACAGGATTCGTCTATGGCTACACCTTC CASSTTGFVYGYTF
TRBJ1-4 - once 16 TRBV5-1 TGCGCCAGCAGCCCAACGATCGGACTGGGGGGTGAAAAACTGTTTTTT CASSPTIGLGGEKLFF
TRBJ2-7 - - 12 TRBV18 TGTGCCAGCTCAGCCGGGGGTGGCGAGCAGTACTTC CASSAGGGEQYF
TRBJ2-5 - few 14 TRBV5-1 TGCGCCAGCAGCTTCGGACAATTCAGGGAGACCCAGTACTTC CASSFGQFRETQYF
TRBJ2-5 TRBD2 - 18 TRBV5-1 TGCGCCAGCAGCTATGCGGGAGGCTTTGCTTGGGACCGGGAGACCCAGTACTTC CASSYAGGFAWDRETQYF
TRBJ1-5 TRBD1 once 15 TRBV5-1 TGCGCCAGCAGCTTGTTAGGGACAGGGTTGGAGCCCCAGCATTTT CASSLLGTGLEPQHF
TRBJ1-6 TRBD1 - 16 TRBV5-1 TGCGCCAGCAGCTTGGTGCCCCCAGGGGGTGATTCACCCCTCCACTTT CASSLVPPGGDSPLHF
TRBJ2-5 TRBD2 - 13 TRBV29-1 TGCAGCGCGTACGGGGGGGGCGGGGAGACCCAGTACTTC CSAYGGGGETQYF
TRBJ1-2 TRBD1 - 15 TRBV2 TGTGCCAGCAGTGACTTGGGACAGGGGACCTATGGCTACACCTTC CASSDLGQGTYGYTF
TRBJ1-2 TRBD1 - 14 TRBV5-4 TGTGCCAGCAGCCCGGGACAGGGGGCGTGGGGCTACACCTTC CASSPGQGAWGYTF
TRBJ2-3 - - 16 TRBV18 TGTGCCAGCTCTTACGGACGGGACAAACTCACAGATACGCAGTATTTT CASSYGRDKLTDTQYF